One and the same sample provided the 15 T cell receptor beta chains below, sequenced in a study of neurological immune-mediated disorders. TCRdb called the 5' RACE reads again in MiXCR, with one record for every CDR3 protein. This table has 45,000 to 60,000 distinct CDR3 sequences, less than 4.5% appearing once. Sequencing was carried out using PBMCs. The receptors derive from a man aged 25-45 years with multiple sclerosis.

V is TRBV4-1 and J is TRBJ2-1; D may be TRBD1 (6 bases). The V end lost 4 bases, the J end lost 7 bases, and 14 bases lay between the germline ends. Germline V lookup: CDR1 MGHRA, CDR2 YSYEKL. CDR3 size: 14 residues. The CDR3 reads CASSPQGGFNEQFF. The CDR3 nucleotides read TGCGCCAGCAGCCCGCAAGGGGGATTTAATGAGCAGTTCTTC.

In its sample, this clonotype was seen many times. V usage is TRBV12-3 or TRBV12-4 and J usage is TRBJ1-2, with D unclear. Trimming took off 3 bases at V and 7 bases at J, with 9 bases between the two ends. The CDR3 has 12 amino acids. The CDR3 nucleotides are TGTGCCAGCAGTTTTGCGGGATTTGGCTACACCTTC. Protein product: CASSFAGFGYTF.

There are many counts of this clonotype. The chain carries TRBV20-1 and TRBJ1-2, with D perhaps matching TRBD1 (5 bases). Germline assignment: CDR1 DFQATT and CDR2 SNEGSKA (reference sequence). The CDR3 is made up of 12 amino acids. Deletions cut 1 base from V and 8 bases from J, with 11 bases between. The CDR3 sequence is CSARVDRRGYTF. The CDR3 DNA is TGCAGTGCTAGAGTCGACAGACGAGGCTACACCTTC.

This clonotype was detected ten times or more. In DNA, the CDR3 is TGCAGTGCCCCCGGACAGGGGCAGGTCACTGAAGCTTTCTTT. Translation: CSAPGQGQVTEAFF. The chain recombines TRBV20-1 with TRBJ1-1; 9 positions agree with TRBD1. Losses at the gene ends were 6 bases for V and 4 bases for J; bases not matched to a gene: 9. This CDR3 has 14 amino acids. Germline CDR1 is DFQATT and CDR2 is SNEGSKA (reference sequence).

This clonotype was seen at least ten times. V is TRBV27 and J is TRBJ2-5; 8 bases are a match to TRBD1. This CDR3 region has 15 residues. Germline CDR1 and CDR2: MNHEY and SMNVEV (reference sequence). With 7 bases clipped from V and 4 bases from J, the junction kept 11 bases outside the gene matches. This CDR3 is CASNTGGGTGETQYF. The DNA for the CDR3 is TGTGCCAGCAACACCGGAGGGGGGACAGGAGAGACCCAGTACTTC.

This clonotype came up many times. The genes are TRBV12-3 or TRBV12-4 and TRBJ1-1; D not certain. With 5 bases removed from V and 0 bases from J, the gap between germline ends came to 10 bases. CDR3 length: 14 residues. The CDR3, as DNA: TGTGCCAGCAGTCTCGGACTTTTGAACACTGAAGCTTTCTTT. Amino acids: CASSLGLLNTEAFF.

This clonotype was counted many times. The gene calls are TRBV6-5 and TRBJ2-7; D possibly corresponds to TRBD2 (5 bases). The length of the CDR3 is 16 residues. V was shortened by 6 bases and J by 0 bases, with 18 bases between the two germline ends. Germline V gives CDR1 MNHEY, CDR2 SVGAGI. CDR3 region: CASSPSVGASSYEQYF. The CDR3 bases are TGTGCCAGCAGCCCTTCTGTGGGAGCAAGCTCCTACGAGCAGTACTTC.

This clonotype was seen at least ten times. The chain recombines TRBV30 with TRBJ1-1; no firm D call. In germline, CDR1 is GTSNPN, CDR2 SVGIG (reference sequence). The CDR3 is 13 amino acids. V dropped 2 bases and J dropped 5 bases, with 12 bases sitting between them. CDR3 region: CAWSITAQTEAFF. As DNA, the CDR3 is TGTGCCTGGAGTATTACCGCCCAGACTGAAGCTTTCTTT.

This clonotype came up many times. The rearrangement links TRBV27 to TRBJ2-7, with D maybe TRBD2 (7 bases). The germline CDR1 and CDR2 sequences are MNHEY and SMNVEV (reference sequence). V was shortened by 0 bases and J by 0 bases, with 9 bases between the two germline ends. This CDR3 has 15 amino acids. The CDR3 DNA follows: TGTGCCAGCAGTTTATCTGGGGGGGCCTCCTACGAGCAGTACTTC. Translation: CASSLSGGASYEQYF.

In its sample, this clonotype was seen many times. The chain has TRBV25-1 and TRBJ2-7, with D possibly being TRBD2 (5 bases). The CDR3 spans 12 residues. The V end lost 4 bases, the J end lost 6 bases, and 10 bases lay between the germline ends. Germline V gene sequence: CDR1 MGHDK, CDR2 SYGVNS. In DNA, the CDR3 is TGTGCCAGCAGTGGGGAGATGTTCGAGCAGTACTTC. Protein sequence: CASSGEMFEQYF.

This clonotype has ten or more counts. The chain recombines TRBV5-4 with TRBJ1-2; D gene ambiguous. CDR3 length equals 13 residues. V was clipped by 2 bases and J by 7 bases, with 12 bases between them. Germline V gene sequence: CDR1 SGHNT, CDR2 YYREEE (reference sequence). CDR3 in DNA: TGTGCCAGCAGCTTTAAAGGGATAGTTGGCTACACCTTC. The encoded protein is CASSFKGIVGYTF.

In its sample, this clonotype was seen many times. V is TRBV4-1 and J is TRBJ1-2; D gene uncertain. This CDR3 has 15 residues. Germline CDR1 and CDR2: MGHRA and YSYEKL. The V end was cut by 0 bases, the J end by 2 bases, with 10 bases between. The CDR3 DNA reads as TGCGCCAGCAGCCAAGATGGAACGGGCAACTATGGCTACACCTTC. Amino acids: CASSQDGTGNYGYTF.

This clonotype was counted ten times or more. The CDR3 here is CASGLGPYEQYF. CDR3 coding DNA: TGTGCTAGTGGTTTGGGGCCCTACGAGCAGTACTTC. The chain employs TRBV12-5 and TRBJ2-7, with D unclear. Trimming removed 1 base at V and 2 bases at J, with 3 bases between. This CDR3 contains 12 residues. Germline lookup yields CDR1 LGHNT and CDR2 FRNRAP.

This clonotype was seen many times. V and J are TRBV2 and TRBJ2-1; D might be TRBD2 (6 bases). The germline CDR1 and CDR2 sequences are SNHLY and FYNNEI. V was pared by 0 bases and J by 8 bases, with 11 bases between. The CDR3 has 14 residues. CDR3 in DNA: TGTGCCAGCAGTGAAGCGTGGGGGGTCTATGAGCAGTTCTTC. Its protein is CASSEAWGVYEQFF.

This clonotype was seen a few times. A read error is possible here, since a much larger clone lies one base away. The CDR3: CASSQVGRGTYNEQFF. CDR3 nucleotide sequence: TGCGCCAGCAGCCAAGTTGGCCGGGGCACCTACAATGAGCAGTTCTTC. The rearrangement links TRBV4-1 to TRBJ2-1; D is possibly TRBD1 or TRBD2 (5 bases each). This CDR3 has 16 residues. The ends were cut back, 1 base at V and 2 bases at J, with 12 bases in the middle. The germline V gene has CDR1 MGHRA and CDR2 YSYEKL.